A single sample is the source of the 11 T cell receptor beta chains below, sequenced in a study. Via MiXCR, TCRdb re-called the RT-PCR reads, giving one row per CDR3 protein. The table shows hundreds of thousands of distinct CDR3 sequences, with over 12% occurring only once. The sequencing input was memory CD4+ T cells from blood. The receptor source for this set is a female donor in good health, serving as a healthy control.

This chain joins TRBV24-1 and TRBJ1-2; D gene unclear. Trimming took 5 bases from V and 1 from J, leaving 10 bases between them. The CDR3 covers 14 residues. Germline V gene lookup returns CDR1 KGHDR and CDR2 SFDVKD. The CDR3 region has the DNA TGTGCCACCAGTGCACCAGGTATTAACTATGGCTACACCTTC. This sequence encodes CATSAPGINYGYTF.

In its sample, this clonotype was seen many times. For the CDR3, the DNA is TGTGCCAGCAGTGGACATGTCTACGAGCAGTACTTC. Translation gives CASSGHVYEQYF. The V and J genes are TRBV12-3 or TRBV12-4 and TRBJ2-7; TRBD1 might be the D (5 bases). The CDR3 loop spans 12 amino acids. Trimming removed 5 bases at V and 3 bases at J, with 8 bases between.

V is TRBV6-1 and J is TRBJ2-4; D is perhaps TRBD1 or TRBD2 (6 bases each). Germline V lookup: CDR1 MNHNS, CDR2 SASEGT. The CDR3 totals 13 residues. Deletions cut 6 bases from V and 15 bases from J, with 21 bases between. DNA for the CDR3: TGTGCCAGCAGGATGCAGGGCGGGGACATCCCGTACTTC. It is translated as CASRMQGGDIPYF.

This clonotype was detected many times. The rearrangement uses TRBV7-9 and TRBJ2-1; tentatively, D is TRBD1 (5 bases). CDR1 and CDR2 from the germline V gene are SEHNR and FQNEAQ (reference sequence). The CDR3 consists of 17 residues. The ends were cut back, 0 bases at V and 2 bases at J, with 14 bases in the middle. CDR3 loop: CASSLALRTLTYNEQFF. The CDR3 DNA follows: TGTGCCAGCAGCTTAGCGCTTAGGACACTCACCTACAATGAGCAGTTCTTC.

This clonotype was detected a few times. The chain uses TRBV28 and TRBJ2-3, with TRBD1 matching 7 bases. V was clipped by 6 bases and J by 4 bases; unmatched bases: 10. CDR1 MDHEN and CDR2 SYDVKM come from the germline V gene. This CDR3 comprises 15 residues. The CDR3 DNA reads as TGTGCCAGCAGCGTCGCCACAGGGGCGGCAGATACGCAGTATTTT. The encoded protein is CASSVATGAADTQYF.

The CDR3 DNA follows: TGCGCCAGCAGCTTTGGGGCAGCCTACAATGAGCAGTTCTTC. Amino acids: CASSFGAAYNEQFF. The chain links TRBV5-1 to TRBJ2-1; a possible D gene is TRBD1 (5 bases). Trimming removed 2 bases at V and 2 bases at J, with 8 bases between. The CDR3 consists of 14 residues. Germline lookup yields CDR1 SGHRS and CDR2 YFSETQ.

This clonotype was found many times. DNA for the CDR3: TGCGCCAGCAGCTCGGGACTAGCGGGCAATGAGCAGTTCTTC. Translated: CASSSGLAGNEQFF. The J gene is TRBJ2-1, the V gene TRBV5-1, with 12 bases fitting TRBD2. CDR1 and CDR2 from the germline V gene are SGHRS and YFSETQ. V lost 3 bases and J lost 6; bases outside the gene matches: 1. The CDR3 loop spans 14 amino acids. Based on the CDR3 plus reference TRBV5-1 and TRBJ2-1, the full variable domain is KAGVTQTPRYLIKTRGQQVTLSCSPISGHRSVSWYQQTPGQGLQFLFEYFSETQRNKGNFPGRFSGRQFSNSRSEMNVSTLELGDSALYLCASSSGLAGNEQFFGPGTRLTVL.

The chain is built from TRBV9 and TRBJ1-6; D possibly corresponds to TRBD1 (5 bases). Trimming stripped 2 bases from V and 10 bases from J, with 13 bases between. The germline CDR1 and CDR2 sequences are SGDLS and YYNGEE. The CDR3 has 14 amino acids. This CDR3 is CASSVTGVESPLHF. CDR3 in DNA: TGTGCCAGCAGCGTCACGGGGGTAGAATCACCCCTCCACTTT.

This clonotype has a handful of counts. The chain couples TRBV7-8 to TRBJ2-3, with 8 bases lining up with TRBD2. The CDR3 covers 16 residues. Trimming took 5 bases from V and 0 from J; bases not matched to a gene: 7. Germline lookup yields CDR1 SGHVS and CDR2 FQNEAQ. CDR3 sequence (DNA): TGTGCCAGCAGCCCGTATACTAGCGGTAGCACAGATACGCAGTATTTT. Translating it yields CASSPYTSGSTDTQYF.

This clonotype was recorded many times. J is TRBJ1-2 and V is TRBV29-1; 7 bases align to TRBD1. The CDR3 has 11 amino acids. CDR1 is SQVTM and CDR2 is ANQGSEA in the germline V gene. With V trimmed by 7 bases and J by 10 bases, 9 bases remained unmatched. The CDR3 is CSAPTGMDYTF. The CDR3 coding sequence is TGCAGCGCCCCGACAGGGATGGACTACACCTTC.

The chain employs TRBV19 and TRBJ2-5, with TRBD1 as a possible D gene (6 bases). Germline CDR1 reads LNHDA; CDR2 reads SQIVND (reference sequence). Trimming took 4 bases from V and 0 from J, leaving 9 bases between them. The CDR3 contains 14 residues. CDR3 in DNA: TGTGCCAGTAGTAAAACAGGGAACCAAGAGACCCAGTACTTC. Its protein is CASSKTGNQETQYF.